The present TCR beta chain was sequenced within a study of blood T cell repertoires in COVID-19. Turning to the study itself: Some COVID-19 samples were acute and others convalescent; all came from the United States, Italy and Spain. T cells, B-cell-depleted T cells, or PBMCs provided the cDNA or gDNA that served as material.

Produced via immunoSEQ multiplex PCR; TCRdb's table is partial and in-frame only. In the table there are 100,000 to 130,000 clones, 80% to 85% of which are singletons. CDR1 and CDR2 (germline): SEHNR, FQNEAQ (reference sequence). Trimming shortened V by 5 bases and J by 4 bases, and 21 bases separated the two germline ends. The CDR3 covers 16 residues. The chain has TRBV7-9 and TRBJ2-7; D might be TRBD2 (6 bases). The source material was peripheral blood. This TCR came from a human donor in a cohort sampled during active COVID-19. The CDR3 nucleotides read TGTGCCAGCAGCGACACCGGGACTTCCGTCAGATACGAGCAGTACTTC. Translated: CASSDTGTSVRYEQYF. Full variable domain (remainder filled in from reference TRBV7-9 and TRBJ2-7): DTGVSQNPRHKITKRGQNVTFRCDPISEHNRLYWYRQTLGQGPEFLTYFQNEAQLEKSRLLSDRFSAERPKGSFSTLEIQRTEQGDSAMYLCASSDTGTSVRYEQYFGPGTRLTVT.